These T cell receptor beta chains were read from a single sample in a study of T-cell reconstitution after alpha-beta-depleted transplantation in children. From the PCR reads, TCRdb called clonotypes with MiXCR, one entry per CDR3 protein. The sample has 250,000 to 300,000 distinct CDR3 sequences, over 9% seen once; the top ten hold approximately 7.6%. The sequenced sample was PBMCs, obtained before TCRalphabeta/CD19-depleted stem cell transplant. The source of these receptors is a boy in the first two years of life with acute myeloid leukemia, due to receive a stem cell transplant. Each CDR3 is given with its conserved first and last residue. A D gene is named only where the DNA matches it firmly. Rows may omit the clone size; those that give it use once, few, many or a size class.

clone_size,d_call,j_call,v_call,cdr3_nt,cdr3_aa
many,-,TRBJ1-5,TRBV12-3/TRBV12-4,TGTGCCAGCAGTACCCAGGGATATCAGCCCCAGCATTTT,CASSTQGYQPQHF
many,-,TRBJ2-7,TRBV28,TGTGCCAGCAGTTCGACCGGGACACGCTACGAGCAGTACTTC,CASSSTGTRYEQYF
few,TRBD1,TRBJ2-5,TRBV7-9,TGTGCCAGCAGCGAACTCGGGACAGGGACCGTCGAGACCCAGTACTTC,CASSELGTGTVETQYF
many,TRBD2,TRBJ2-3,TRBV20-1,TGCAGTGCTAGAGATTGGGGCAGCGGGGATGCAGATACGCAGTATTTT,CSARDWGSGDADTQYF
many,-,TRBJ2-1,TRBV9,TGTGCCAGCAGCGTAATTGGGGTGGGTACCTACAATGAGCAGTTCTTC,CASSVIGVGTYNEQFF
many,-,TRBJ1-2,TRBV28,TGTGCCAGCAGTCCCCGGGTGCCCGAAGGCTACACCTTC,CASSPRVPEGYTF
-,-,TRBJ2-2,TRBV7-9,TGTGCCAGCAGTACCACAGGGCAGAACACCGGGGAGCTGTTTTTT,CASSTTGQNTGELFF
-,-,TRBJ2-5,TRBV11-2,TGTGCCAGCAGCTCAGGGGTCCGCCTCTCTGATGGGACCCAGTACTTC,CASSSGVRLSDGTQYF
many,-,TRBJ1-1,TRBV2,TGTGCCAGCAGTGAAGTTTCCGGGAGGGAAGGTTCACAAAAGGTGACTGAAGCTTTCTTT,CASSEVSGREGSQKVTEAFF
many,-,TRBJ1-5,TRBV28,TGTGCCAGCAGTCTGGCAGGACCGCAAAATCAGCCCCAGCATTTT,CASSLAGPQNQPQHF
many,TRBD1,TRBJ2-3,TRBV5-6,TGTGCCAGCAGCTTTACAGGGGCAGATACGCAGTATTTT,CASSFTGADTQYF
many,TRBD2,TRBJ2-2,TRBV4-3,TGCGCCAGCAGCCAAGATCGACGGGGGAGGGCCGGGGAGCTGTTTTTT,CASSQDRRGRAGELFF